Listed below are T cell receptor beta chains from one sample, sequenced in a study of Ad26.COV2.S vaccination and SARS-CoV-2 variants. The protocol was immunoSEQ multiplex PCR, while the TCRdb copy is restricted to in-frame clones and leaves out a portion. The table lists more than 300,000 clones, 86% of them singletons. The source material was peripheral blood, sampled in a trial of Ad26.COV2.S vaccine versus placebo. Receptors originate from a person between 18 and 59 years old who received the Ad26.COV2.S COVID-19 vaccine or a placebo. Each CDR3 is given with its conserved first and last residue. D genes are given only for firm matches. Rows give clone size only sometimes, using once, few, many, or a class for an expanded clone.

clone_size: NA; v_call: TRBV6-5; j_call: TRBJ2-3; d_call: TRBD1; cdr3_aa: CASRKQGAGGDTQYF; cdr3_nt: TGTGCCAGCAGAAAACAGGGGGCTGGGGGGGATACGCAGTATTTT
clone_size: once; v_call: TRBV10-1; j_call: TRBJ1-2; d_call: NA; cdr3_aa: CASSEVGYTF; cdr3_nt: TGCGCCAGCAGTGAGGTTGGCTACACCTTC
clone_size: NA; v_call: TRBV7-9; j_call: TRBJ2-1; d_call: NA; cdr3_aa: CASSVKLGGNEQFF; cdr3_nt: TGTGCCAGCAGCGTAAAGCTGGGGGGCAATGAGCAGTTCTTC
clone_size: few; v_call: TRBV19; j_call: TRBJ2-4; d_call: NA; cdr3_aa: CASSTQGTANIQYF; cdr3_nt: TGTGCCAGTAGTACACAGGGGACTGCGAACATTCAGTACTTC
clone_size: NA; v_call: TRBV5-1; j_call: TRBJ1-2; d_call: NA; cdr3_aa: CASSPGAAGAYGYTF; cdr3_nt: TGCGCCAGCAGCCCTGGGGCAGCTGGGGCCTATGGCTACACCTTC
clone_size: NA; v_call: TRBV7-8; j_call: TRBJ2-7; d_call: TRBD1; cdr3_aa: CASSLARGPTGTGTYEQYF; cdr3_nt: TGTGCCAGCAGCTTAGCGCGGGGACCTACCGGGACAGGGACCTACGAGCAGTACTTC
clone_size: few; v_call: TRBV6-1; j_call: TRBJ2-7; d_call: NA; cdr3_aa: CASSEQTYEQYF; cdr3_nt: TGTGCCAGCAGTGAACAGACCTACGAGCAGTACTTC
clone_size: NA; v_call: TRBV4-1; j_call: TRBJ2-1; d_call: TRBD2; cdr3_aa: CASRNRGGGTSEQFF; cdr3_nt: TGCGCCAGCAGGAACCGGGGGGGAGGGACCTCTGAGCAGTTCTTC
clone_size: NA; v_call: TRBV4-3; j_call: TRBJ1-2; d_call: NA; cdr3_aa: CASSQDQAGYIYGYTF; cdr3_nt: TGCGCCAGCAGCCAAGATCAGGCAGGGTATATCTATGGCTACACCTTC
clone_size: NA; v_call: TRBV3-1/TRBV3-2; j_call: TRBJ1-2; d_call: NA; cdr3_aa: CASSPPGRYGYTF; cdr3_nt: TGTGCCAGCAGCCCTCCGGGGCGCTATGGCTACACCTTC
clone_size: NA; v_call: TRBV6-1; j_call: TRBJ1-4; d_call: NA; cdr3_aa: CASSEGAGAHRVWEKLFF; cdr3_nt: TGTGCCAGCAGTGAAGGGGCCGGGGCCCACAGGGTCTGGGAAAAACTGTTTTTT
clone_size: once; v_call: TRBV3-1/TRBV3-2; j_call: TRBJ2-3; d_call: NA; cdr3_aa: CASSQDQNRGTDTQYF; cdr3_nt: TGTGCCAGCAGCCAAGATCAAAACAGGGGCACAGATACGCAGTATTTT
clone_size: NA; v_call: TRBV6-2/TRBV6-3; j_call: TRBJ2-1; d_call: NA; cdr3_aa: CASSYSTSAATLNEQFF; cdr3_nt: TGTGCCAGCAGTTACTCGACGTCGGCTGCTACTTTGAATGAGCAGTTCTTC
clone_size: once; v_call: TRBV5-8; j_call: TRBJ1-2; d_call: NA; cdr3_aa: CASSHWTLPDYGYTF; cdr3_nt: TGTGCCAGCAGCCATTGGACACTTCCCGACTATGGCTACACCTTC
clone_size: NA; v_call: TRBV3-1/TRBV3-2; j_call: TRBJ2-1; d_call: NA; cdr3_aa: CASSPLGEGSYNEQFF; cdr3_nt: TGTGCCAGCAGCCCCCTCGGGGAAGGCTCCTACAATGAGCAGTTCTTC
clone_size: few; v_call: TRBV29-1; j_call: TRBJ1-1; d_call: TRBD1; cdr3_aa: CSVGRQGSSSEAFF; cdr3_nt: TGCAGCGTGGGAAGACAGGGATCGTCTTCTGAAGCTTTCTTT
clone_size: NA; v_call: TRBV4-3; j_call: TRBJ2-3; d_call: TRBD2; cdr3_aa: CASSYGGSLRTDTQYF; cdr3_nt: TGCGCCAGCAGTTACGGGGGGTCCCTTCGCACAGATACGCAGTATTTT
clone_size: NA; v_call: TRBV5-4; j_call: TRBJ1-4; d_call: NA; cdr3_aa: CASSLQGLDEKLFF; cdr3_nt: TGTGCCAGCAGCCTACAGGGTCTAGATGAAAAACTGTTTTTT
clone_size: NA; v_call: TRBV12-3/TRBV12-4; j_call: TRBJ1-2; d_call: TRBD1; cdr3_aa: CASSETGNYGYTF; cdr3_nt: TGTGCCAGCAGTGAGACAGGGAACTATGGCTACACCTTC
clone_size: NA; v_call: TRBV9; j_call: TRBJ2-2; d_call: TRBD2; cdr3_aa: CASRQGGDTGELFF; cdr3_nt: TGTGCCAGCAGGCAGGGAGGGGACACCGGGGAGCTGTTTTTT
clone_size: NA; v_call: TRBV4-3; j_call: TRBJ2-3; d_call: NA; cdr3_aa: CASSRDEWSDTQYF; cdr3_nt: TGCGCCAGCAGCCGGGATGAGTGGTCAGATACGCAGTATTTT
clone_size: once; v_call: TRBV7-9; j_call: TRBJ1-6; d_call: TRBD1; cdr3_aa: CASSRRDSILHF; cdr3_nt: TGTGCCAGCAGCCGACGGGACAGCATTCTCCACTTT
clone_size: once; v_call: TRBV4-3; j_call: TRBJ2-1; d_call: TRBD2; cdr3_aa: CASSHIAGSSYNEQFF; cdr3_nt: TGCGCCAGCAGCCATATAGCGGGGAGCTCCTACAATGAGCAGTTCTTC
clone_size: NA; v_call: TRBV5-4; j_call: TRBJ2-5; d_call: TRBD1; cdr3_aa: CASSPTGGEETQYF; cdr3_nt: TGTGCCAGCAGCCCCACAGGGGGCGAGGAGACCCAGTACTTC
clone_size: NA; v_call: TRBV3-1/TRBV3-2; j_call: TRBJ1-4; d_call: TRBD1; cdr3_aa: CASSPRGPTNEKLFF; cdr3_nt: TGTGCCAGCAGCCCCAGGGGGCCTACTAATGAAAAACTGTTTTTT
clone_size: NA; v_call: TRBV19; j_call: TRBJ1-1; d_call: NA; cdr3_aa: CASSPQQGNTEAFF; cdr3_nt: TGTGCCAGTAGTCCCCAACAGGGGAACACTGAAGCTTTCTTT
clone_size: once; v_call: TRBV7-3; j_call: TRBJ1-1; d_call: NA; cdr3_aa: CASSFNPWAEAFF; cdr3_nt: TGTGCCAGCAGCTTTAATCCGTGGGCTGAAGCTTTCTTT
clone_size: NA; v_call: TRBV30; j_call: TRBJ1-6; d_call: NA; cdr3_aa: CAWSLLTTHPDPQAESPLHF; cdr3_nt: TGTGCCTGGAGTCTCCTAACGACCCATCCGGACCCTCAGGCCGAGTCACCCCTCCACTTT
clone_size: NA; v_call: TRBV15; j_call: TRBJ2-2; d_call: NA; cdr3_aa: CATSRDYTGNPGELFF; cdr3_nt: TGTGCCACCAGCAGAGACTACACAGGGAACCCCGGGGAGCTGTTTTTT
clone_size: NA; v_call: TRBV6-5; j_call: TRBJ1-6; d_call: NA; cdr3_aa: CASSYSTSRYGSPLHF; cdr3_nt: TGTGCCAGCAGTTACTCGACCTCACGTTATGGTTCACCCCTCCACTTT
clone_size: NA; v_call: TRBV5-4; j_call: TRBJ2-5; d_call: NA; cdr3_aa: CASSLGGEETQYF; cdr3_nt: TGTGCCAGCAGCTTAGGGGGGGAAGAGACCCAGTACTTC
clone_size: NA; v_call: TRBV10-3; j_call: TRBJ2-1; d_call: NA; cdr3_aa: CASRTDRTSYNEQFF; cdr3_nt: TGTGCCTCCAGGACCGACAGGACCTCCTACAATGAGCAGTTCTTC
clone_size: NA; v_call: TRBV6-2/TRBV6-3; j_call: TRBJ2-1; d_call: NA; cdr3_aa: CASSLASLTYNEQFF; cdr3_nt: TGTGCCAGCAGTTTAGCGTCCTTAACCTACAATGAGCAGTTCTTC
clone_size: NA; v_call: TRBV5-1; j_call: TRBJ2-7; d_call: NA; cdr3_aa: CASSLSGTKGSYEQYF; cdr3_nt: TGCGCCAGCAGCTTGTCCGGGACGAAGGGGTCGTACGAGCAGTACTTC
clone_size: NA; v_call: TRBV29-1; j_call: TRBJ1-1; d_call: TRBD1; cdr3_aa: CSVEDGKGAEAFF; cdr3_nt: TGCAGCGTTGAAGATGGAAAGGGGGCCGAAGCTTTCTTT
clone_size: NA; v_call: TRBV7-2; j_call: TRBJ2-3; d_call: TRBD2; cdr3_aa: CAGSLSGGTDTQYF; cdr3_nt: TGTGCCGGATCGCTTAGCGGGGGCACAGATACGCAGTATTTT
clone_size: NA; v_call: TRBV29-1; j_call: TRBJ1-2; d_call: TRBD1; cdr3_aa: CSVETGTGGTYGYTF; cdr3_nt: TGCAGCGTAGAAACCGGGACAGGGGGAACCTATGGCTACACCTTC
clone_size: NA; v_call: TRBV7-2; j_call: TRBJ1-1; d_call: NA; cdr3_aa: CASSAYITEAFF; cdr3_nt: TGTGCCAGCAGCGCCTACATCACTGAAGCTTTCTTT
clone_size: NA; v_call: TRBV4-1; j_call: TRBJ1-1; d_call: NA; cdr3_aa: CASSQVGTRVEAFF; cdr3_nt: TGCGCCAGCAGCCAAGTCGGGACAAGGGTTGAAGCTTTCTTT
clone_size: NA; v_call: TRBV5-5; j_call: TRBJ2-7; d_call: NA; cdr3_aa: CASSFSHEQYF; cdr3_nt: TGTGCCAGCAGCTTTTCCCACGAGCAGTACTTC
clone_size: NA; v_call: TRBV18; j_call: TRBJ1-4; d_call: NA; cdr3_aa: CASSPALGEKLFF; cdr3_nt: TGTGCCAGCTCACCAGCCTTAGGCGAAAAACTGTTTTTT
clone_size: NA; v_call: TRBV4-1; j_call: TRBJ2-3; d_call: TRBD1; cdr3_aa: CASSVTGTVRDTQYF; cdr3_nt: TGCGCCAGCAGCGTCACCGGGACAGTCAGAGATACGCAGTATTTT
clone_size: NA; v_call: TRBV4-1; j_call: TRBJ2-5; d_call: TRBD2; cdr3_aa: CASSQRQGIAGGRVETQYF; cdr3_nt: TGCGCCAGCAGCCAACGCCAAGGGATAGCGGGGGGCCGGGTTGAGACCCAGTACTTC
clone_size: NA; v_call: TRBV10-3; j_call: TRBJ1-1; d_call: NA; cdr3_aa: CAISARGVVNTEAFF; cdr3_nt: TGTGCCATCAGTGCTAGAGGGGTGGTGAACACTGAAGCTTTCTTT
clone_size: NA; v_call: TRBV11-2; j_call: TRBJ2-3; d_call: TRBD2; cdr3_aa: CASSVGASGNTDTQYF; cdr3_nt: TGTGCCAGCAGCGTAGGGGCTAGCGGCAACACAGATACGCAGTATTTT
clone_size: once; v_call: TRBV10-3; j_call: TRBJ1-4; d_call: NA; cdr3_aa: CAISSGRREKLFF; cdr3_nt: TGTGCCATCAGCTCGGGACGCAGAGAAAAACTGTTTTTT